One sample yielded the 3 T cell receptor beta chains listed below, sequenced in a study of post-analysis software for immune sequencing data. Findings of the study overall: A few TRBV segments appeared more often in patients than in controls, and TRBV5-6, TRBV5-1 and TRBV20-1 were among these.

Built from TCR beta cDNA, the libraries had unique molecular identifiers in them. One entry per CDR3 protein results from TCRdb running MiXCR on the PCR reads. Of about 180,000 distinct CDR3 sequences listed, around 28% are singletons. Their antigen targets remain unknown. The sample comprised blood. The receptors derive from a girl between 10 and 17 years old with multiple sclerosis.

This clonotype was observed many times. The rearrangement joins TRBV3-1 to TRBJ2-1; D perhaps matches TRBD2 (6 bases). The CDR3 contains 15 residues. Germline V gene data show CDR1 as LGHDT and CDR2 as YNNKEL (reference sequence). The V and J ends lost 0 bases and 7 bases respectively, with 13 bases between them. The CDR3: CASSQDTGVWNEQFF. The CDR3 DNA follows: TGTGCCAGCAGCCAAGACACGGGAGTTTGGAATGAGCAGTTCTTC.

This clonotype was detected ten times or more. This chain uses TRBV20-1 with TRBJ2-5; 15 nucleotides match TRBD2. Germline loops: CDR1 DFQATT, CDR2 SNEGSKA (reference sequence). The CDR3 sequence is 18 residues long. V dropped 5 bases and J dropped 0; count of bases not matched to a gene: 10. The CDR3 is CSAEVPGLAGGDQETQYF. The DNA for the CDR3 is TGCAGTGCTGAAGTCCCGGGACTAGCGGGAGGAGACCAAGAGACCCAGTACTTC.

This clonotype was counted ten times or more. The gene calls are TRBV29-1 and TRBJ2-3; D possibly matches TRBD1 or TRBD2 (6 bases each). Germline V gives CDR1 SQVTM, CDR2 ANQGSEA. CDR3 length: 12 amino acids. Between the trimmed V and J ends, which lost 7 bases and 2 bases, there was a span of 10 bases. The CDR3 loop reads CSAPGATDTQYF. The DNA for the CDR3 is TGCAGCGCCCCGGGGGCCACAGATACGCAGTATTTT.